This T cell receptor beta chain was retrieved from a study of shared clonotypes between healthy human individuals (dated by TCRdb to about 2020). Context from the whole study: The cohort included three men and a couple of women between 18 and 49 years of age. Libraries were prepared and TCR repertoires were sequenced by different laboratories using diverse techniques, in order to increase sequencing depth and limit assay-specific biases. The study deeply sequenced blood TCR repertoires of several healthy adults to estimate repertoire size and the extent of clonotype sharing between individuals. Per donor, three plates each were used for CD4 naive and CD4 memory, two for CD8 naive, and one for CD8 memory. Between about 0.8 and 9 billion PBMCs per donor were obtained by leukapheresis. Paper-wide results and their limitations: Based on pairwise subsampling, the degree of clonotype sharing among donors was expected to be affected by sequencing depth. Compared with non-shared clonotypes, clonotypes shared by all four sorted-subset donors had higher generation probabilities. Because the study included only a small number of donors, the genetic and exposure-history diversity represented was limited. Even with the large sequencing depth, rarefaction of the sorted-subset datasets indicated that sequencing was incomplete. Across a few donors, about 4.5% of naive CD4, approximately 3.6% of naive CD8, 2.3% of memory CD4, and under 0.45% of memory CD8 clonotypes were shared. Naive subsets generally had larger estimated clonotype richness than memory subsets. Only blood was sampled, and tissue TCR repertoires likely differ from those in blood.

Using the deep immunoSEQ assay, TCR CDR3 regions were amplified from genomic DNA by multiplex PCR. For each cell subset, the extracted genomic DNA was distributed evenly across all wells of several immunoSEQ 96-well plates, and each plate served as one replicate. For sorted subsets, about 0.2 ug genomic DNA, equal to 25,000 to 35,000 T cell genomes, was loaded into each replicate PCR. Purified libraries were quantified with a Qubit 3.0 fluorometer, sized on a Bioanalyzer 2100, and re-quantified with the KAPA Library Quantification kit. A separate single-read 150-cycle Illumina NextSeq 550 flow cell was used to sequence each immunoSEQ 96-well plate. As for how the authors treated the data: Because only junctional sequences without quality scores were contained in the immunoSEQ output, filtering matching that applied to full-length reads could not be performed. To assign V/J genes and CDR3, sequences were annotated using PyIR, a Python wrapper for IgBLAST v1.9, with IMGT germline references. Reads with weak V/J assignments (E-value above 1e-6), missing CDR3, stop codons, out-of-frame junctions, or ambiguous translated residues were removed. A V3J clonotype was defined by an identical inferred V gene, J gene, and CDR3 amino acid sequence. Percentage overlap between repertoires was calculated by dividing the number of shared unique clonotypes by the size of the smaller repertoire. Repertoire richness was assessed with RTK rarefaction, the Chao1 estimator, and Recon v2.1 estimates of unobserved clonotypes. For all TCRbeta clonotypes obtained by the gDNA method from a few donors, generation probabilities were computed with OLGA. This is the immuneACCESS table as TCRdb keeps it, with only in-frame sequences that have V and J called. A part of the clones is gone; compared with another copy, unresolved V genes explain less than half, and the rest is unexplained. The V and J calls and clone size are taken from that table; D and trimming were inferred from the DNA. The sample table holds around 600,000 clones, of which 95% to 98% were seen once. The ten largest account for roughly 0.29% of the sample.

With regard to this clone: Its antigen specificity is not known. Per-base qualities were not stored, and no clone one base away is much larger.

CD8 naive samples were CD45RO-negative cells positively selected for CCR7, giving a CD45RA+CCR7+ population that excluded TemRA cells. Donors were healthy HIV-negative adults with no recently reported acute infections or vaccinations. All donors were Caucasian adults living in Nashville, Tennessee, USA. Blood was collected by leukapheresis, and PBMCs were isolated by Ficoll-Histopaque density gradient centrifugation and then cryopreserved in liquid nitrogen vapor phase. Analytical flow cytometry was used to check the purity and quantity of every magnetically sorted T cell population. Each sorted fraction had its genomic DNA isolated and then quantified by UV absorbance on a Nanodrop 2000c. The sample consisted of naive CD8+ T cells sorted from blood. The cell subset or site label here, explained by the study, means: CD45RA+CCR7+. The TCR originated in a young man in good health.

This receptor has the CDR3 CASSPGLSLSDTQYF. At the DNA level, the sequence is TGTGCCAGCAGCCCGGGACTAAGTCTTTCAGATACGCAGTATTTT. The rearrangement joined TRBV9 to TRBJ2-3; the junction holds 7 bases that match TRBD2. Via the germline V gene, CDR1 is SGDLS and CDR2 YYNGEE. Trimming leaves V shorter by 4 bases and J shorter by 4 bases, with the junction holding 9 bases beyond the gene matches. Counted from cysteine to phenylalanine, this CDR3 has 15 amino acids. The retained sequence is limited to the CDR3, 45 bases, with the frame set at the first base.